Listed below are T cell receptor beta chains from one sample, sequenced in a study of vaccination and CD4 T cells after COVID-19. TCRdb reanalysed the PCR reads using MiXCR and keeps one entry per CDR3 protein. The data show roughly 12,000 distinct CDR3 sequences, 50% to 60% seen once. Which antigens these TCRs recognize remains unknown. The sample taken for sequencing was CD4+ T cells from blood, cultured in vitro. The receptors come from a human donor who had recovered from COVID-19. Each CDR3 is given with its conserved first and last residue. A D gene is named only where the DNA matches it firmly. Clone size, where shown, is once, few, many, or a class for clones that have expanded.

j_call v_call d_call cdr3_length clone_size cdr3_aa cdr3_nt
TRBJ2-6 TRBV10-3 NA 15 NA CAISEWDSGANVLTF TGTGCCATCAGTGAATGGGACTCTGGGGCCAACGTCCTGACTTTC
TRBJ2-7 TRBV20-1 TRBD1 14 NA CSALGTDFSYEQYF TGCAGTGCTTTGGGGACAGACTTCTCCTACGAGCAGTACTTC
TRBJ2-2 TRBV6-1 NA 14 NA CASRQGQNTGELFF TGTGCCAGCCGCCAGGGCCAGAACACCGGGGAGCTGTTTTTT
TRBJ2-7 TRBV11-2 TRBD2 14 NA CASSTTRAGVEQYF TGTGCCAGCAGCACTACCCGGGCGGGAGTTGAGCAGTACTTC
TRBJ2-3 TRBV28 TRBD2 16 NA CASPPGLAEPTDTQYF TGTGCCAGTCCTCCGGGACTAGCGGAACCCACAGATACGCAGTATTTT
TRBJ2-7 TRBV6-1 NA 12 NA CASSAKGYEQYF TGTGCCAGCAGTGCTAAGGGATACGAGCAGTACTTC
TRBJ2-4 TRBV11-1 TRBD1 17 NA CASSSAATGGTKNIQYF TGTGCCAGCAGCTCCGCGGCGACAGGGGGCACAAAAAACATTCAGTACTTC
TRBJ2-7 TRBV6-2/TRBV6-3 TRBD2 14 few CATLRASGPYEQYF TGTGCCACTCTCAGGGCTAGCGGTCCCTACGAGCAGTACTTC
TRBJ2-3 TRBV5-4 NA 12 NA CASSFPPDTQYF TGTGCCAGCAGCTTCCCCCCAGATACGCAGTATTTT
TRBJ2-7 TRBV6-5 NA 14 few CASSYGRVGYEQYF TGTGCCAGCAGTTACGGGCGGGTTGGCTACGAGCAGTACTTC
TRBJ2-2 TRBV4-1 NA 16 few CASSRLYKLPGGELFF TGCGCCAGCAGCCGTCTCTATAAACTTCCCGGCGGGGAGCTGTTTTTT
TRBJ1-2 TRBV7-9 NA 13 few CASSFLLSYGYTF TGTGCCAGCAGCTTTCTTCTCAGCTATGGCTACACCTTC
TRBJ1-5 TRBV6-1 NA 13 NA CASSGQFNQPQHF TGTGCCAGCAGTGGACAGTTCAATCAGCCCCAGCATTTT
TRBJ2-7 TRBV6-1 NA 15 few CASRKDPTGSYEQYF TGTGCCAGCAGGAAGGACCCGACGGGCTCCTACGAGCAGTACTTC
TRBJ1-5 TRBV2 TRBD1 17 few CASRGTGSKYSNQPQHF TGTGCCAGCAGGGGGACAGGGAGCAAGTATAGCAATCAGCCCCAGCATTTT
TRBJ2-5 TRBV7-9 NA 14 NA CASSLGMGRETQYF TGTGCCAGCAGCTTGGGCATGGGGAGGGAGACCCAGTACTTC
TRBJ1-2 TRBV21-1 NA 15 NA CASSTRTGSGYGYTF TGTGCCAGCAGCACCAGGACAGGGAGTGGCTATGGCTACACCTTC
TRBJ1-2 TRBV27 NA 15 NA CASSYLAGAYYGYTF TGTGCCAGCAGTTATCTCGCGGGAGCTTACTATGGCTACACCTTC
TRBJ2-1 TRBV20-1 TRBD2 15 NA CSARVPTSGSYEQFF TGCAGTGCTAGGGTTCCTACTAGCGGGAGTTATGAGCAGTTCTTC
TRBJ2-5 TRBV5-1 TRBD2 14 once CASSLLAGKETQYF TGCGCCAGCAGTTTATTAGCGGGAAAGGAGACCCAGTACTTC
TRBJ2-5 TRBV27 TRBD2 15 NA CASSWTSGRVETQYF TGTGCCAGCAGTTGGACTAGCGGGAGGGTTGAGACCCAGTACTTC
TRBJ2-7 TRBV7-2 NA 16 NA CASSLGWGVGHHEQYF TGTGCCAGCAGCTTAGGTTGGGGCGTCGGTCATCACGAGCAGTACTTC
TRBJ2-3 TRBV6-1 TRBD1 14 NA CASSLRQGTDTQYF TGTGCCAGCAGCTTACGACAGGGGACAGATACGCAGTATTTT
TRBJ2-7 TRBV27 NA 17 NA CASRGRDWGLHSYEQYF TGTGCCAGCAGAGGGCGTGACTGGGGCCTACACTCCTACGAGCAGTACTTC
TRBJ2-7 TRBV30 NA 14 NA CAWSVPGHSYEQYF TGTGCCTGGAGTGTACCGGGCCACTCCTACGAGCAGTACTTC
TRBJ1-1 TRBV28 NA 13 NA CASSLAGNTEAFF TGTGCCAGCAGTTTAGCAGGGAACACTGAAGCTTTCTTT
TRBJ1-1 TRBV5-1 NA 12 NA CASSLEDSEAFF TGCGCCAGCAGCTTGGAAGATAGTGAAGCTTTCTTT
TRBJ2-2 TRBV30 TRBD2 16 NA CAWSVPGLADTGELFF TGTGCCTGGAGTGTACCGGGACTAGCGGACACCGGGGAGCTGTTTTTT
TRBJ2-3 TRBV27 NA 15 NA CASSLSRGGTDTQYF TGTGCCAGCAGTTTGTCTAGGGGGGGCACAGATACGCAGTATTTT
TRBJ1-6 TRBV7-2 TRBD1 15 few CASSEQGARNSPLHF TGTGCCAGCAGCGAACAGGGGGCTAGGAATTCACCCCTCCACTTT
TRBJ1-5 TRBV12-3/TRBV12-4 NA 15 NA CASSLKDRKNPPQHF TGTGCCAGCAGTTTGAAGGACAGAAAGAATCCGCCCCAGCATTTT
TRBJ1-3 TRBV20-1 NA 15 few CSARDISPDGNTIYF TGCAGTGCTAGAGATATTAGTCCAGATGGAAACACCATATATTTT
TRBJ2-3 TRBV7-2 NA 15 few CASSVSGQSTDTQYF TGTGCCAGCAGCGTTAGCGGCCAAAGCACAGATACGCAGTATTTT
TRBJ2-2 TRBV12-3/TRBV12-4 NA 15 NA CASSLFEGQGGELFF TGTGCCAGCAGTTTATTCGAGGGTCAAGGCGGGGAGCTGTTTTTT
TRBJ1-1 TRBV20-1 NA 14 NA CSASPGGPNTEAFF TGCAGTGCTAGCCCGGGGGGGCCGAACACTGAAGCTTTCTTT
TRBJ2-4 TRBV2 TRBD2 17 NA CASMTSGLRMAKNIQYF TGTGCCAGCATGACTAGCGGCCTACGCATGGCCAAAAACATTCAGTACTTC
TRBJ2-5 TRBV7-7 NA 13 NA CASSLEGGETQYF TGTGCTAGCAGCTTGGAGGGGGGGGAGACCCAGTACTTC
TRBJ1-2 TRBV7-9 NA 15 few CASSLVQSQLVGYTF TGTGCCAGCAGCTTAGTACAGAGCCAACTCGTTGGCTACACCTTC
TRBJ2-5 TRBV5-1 TRBD1 16 large CASSLYGQGAGETQYF TGCGCCAGCAGCTTATACGGACAGGGGGCGGGAGAGACCCAGTACTTC
TRBJ2-5 TRBV4-3 NA 16 NA CASSQGVGGSQETQYF TGCGCCAGCAGCCAAGGGGTGGGCGGGTCCCAAGAGACCCAGTACTTC
TRBJ2-7 TRBV6-2/TRBV6-3 TRBD2 19 NA CASSPDRSSSGTKTYEQYF TGTGCCAGCAGTCCAGACAGATCCTCTAGCGGGACTAAAACCTACGAGCAGTACTTC
TRBJ2-7 TRBV10-2 NA 16 NA CASRWGGQELVGEQYF TGCGCCAGCAGGTGGGGTGGGCAGGAACTAGTAGGCGAGCAGTACTTC
TRBJ2-7 TRBV20-1 TRBD2 16 NA CSARDPLAGGPYEQYF TGCAGTGCTAGAGATCCCCTAGCGGGAGGGCCCTACGAGCAGTACTTC
TRBJ2-5 TRBV7-8 TRBD1 13 NA CASSLGQAGTQYF TGTGCCAGCAGCCTTGGACAGGCGGGGACCCAGTACTTC
TRBJ1-6 TRBV7-8 TRBD1 19 few CASSLIIRDRKPYNSPLHF TGTGCCAGCAGCTTAATTATTAGGGACAGAAAGCCGTATAATTCACCCCTCCACTTT
TRBJ1-5 TRBV28 NA 14 NA CASSRGGERQPQHF TGTGCCAGCAGTCGGGGCGGGGAGAGGCAGCCCCAGCATTTT
TRBJ1-2 TRBV7-2 NA 14 NA CASSPRDGVYGYTF TGTGCCAGCAGCCCCCGGGACGGGGTCTACGGCTACACCTTC
TRBJ2-4 TRBV20-1 TRBD2 16 NA CSARLAGDLAKNIQYF TGCAGTGCTAGACTAGCGGGAGACCTAGCCAAAAACATTCAGTACTTC
TRBJ2-5 TRBV20-1 NA 18 few CSAVNPLPSARYQETQYF TGCAGTGCCGTCAACCCCCTACCTAGCGCTAGATACCAAGAGACCCAGTACTTC
TRBJ2-2 TRBV7-2 NA 16 NA CASSLGRTPNTGELFF TGTGCCAGCAGCTTAGGGCGTACTCCGAACACCGGGGAGCTGTTTTTT
TRBJ2-1 TRBV28 TRBD1 14 NA CASSRDRVSNEQFF TGTGCCAGCAGCCGGGACAGGGTATCCAATGAGCAGTTCTTC
TRBJ1-2 TRBV7-2 NA 15 few CASSLTGRVNYGYTF TGTGCCAGCAGCTTAACTGGCAGAGTTAACTATGGCTACACCTTC
TRBJ2-3 TRBV15 NA 12 few CATAVSTDTQYF TGTGCCACAGCGGTTAGCACAGATACGCAGTATTTT
TRBJ1-6 TRBV30 TRBD1 13 NA CASNRGLRSPLHF TGTGCCTCAAACAGGGGACTTAGATCACCCCTCCACTTT
TRBJ1-1 TRBV7-3 NA 13 NA CASSPGSDTEAFF TGTGCCAGCAGCCCAGGAAGCGACACTGAAGCTTTCTTT